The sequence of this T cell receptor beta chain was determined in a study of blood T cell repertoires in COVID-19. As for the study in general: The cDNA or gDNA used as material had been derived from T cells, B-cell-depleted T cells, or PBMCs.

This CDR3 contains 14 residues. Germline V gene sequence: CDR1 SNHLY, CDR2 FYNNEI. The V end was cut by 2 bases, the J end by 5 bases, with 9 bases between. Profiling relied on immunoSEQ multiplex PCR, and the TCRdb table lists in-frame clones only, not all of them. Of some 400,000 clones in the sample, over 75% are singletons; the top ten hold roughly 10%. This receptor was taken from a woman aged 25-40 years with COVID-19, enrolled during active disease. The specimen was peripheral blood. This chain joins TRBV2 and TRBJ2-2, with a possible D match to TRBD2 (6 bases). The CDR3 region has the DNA TGTGCCAGCAGTGAAACTAGCAGGACCGGGGAGCTGTTTTTT. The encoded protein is CASSETSRTGELFF.